The rows below give T cell receptor beta chains drawn from one sample of a study of vaccination and CD4 T cells after COVID-19. For these receptors, no antigen is known. TCRdb reanalysed the PCR reads using MiXCR and keeps one entry per CDR3 protein. The sample has around 10,000 distinct CDR3 sequences; around 37% are singletons. Sequencing was done on a sample of CD4+ T cells from blood, cultured in vitro. The receptors originated from a human donor in good health. The CDR3 runs from the conserved cysteine through the conserved F or W. The order of the fields is J gene, V gene, CDR3 protein.

j_gene: TRBJ1-6
v_gene: TRBV28
CDR3aa: CASSMMWVAKEDGTPLHF

j_gene: TRBJ1-2
v_gene: TRBV19
CDR3aa: CASSAKIDYGYTF

j_gene: TRBJ2-1
v_gene: TRBV7-2
CDR3aa: CASSLGRAYNEQFF

j_gene: TRBJ1-1
v_gene: TRBV2
CDR3aa: CASKVSGPEAFF

j_gene: TRBJ2-1
v_gene: TRBV6-2/TRBV6-3
CDR3aa: CASSQLEINEQFF

j_gene: TRBJ2-3
v_gene: TRBV24-1
CDR3aa: CATSEPGQGAPPDTQYF

j_gene: TRBJ2-7
v_gene: TRBV19
CDR3aa: CASSTFKRGGGSWYEQYF

j_gene: TRBJ2-7
v_gene: TRBV19
CDR3aa: CASGRDGGYEQYF

j_gene: TRBJ1-4
v_gene: TRBV21-1
CDR3aa: CASSKGQGAEKLFF

j_gene: TRBJ2-5
v_gene: TRBV11-3
CDR3aa: CASSLTGPETQYF

j_gene: TRBJ1-1
v_gene: TRBV7-2
CDR3aa: CASSYMGVTSTEAFF

j_gene: TRBJ1-5
v_gene: TRBV20-1
CDR3aa: CSASAPGSDQPQHF

j_gene: TRBJ2-5
v_gene: TRBV6-5
CDR3aa: CASSYQGASETQYF

j_gene: TRBJ2-4
v_gene: TRBV4-1
CDR3aa: CASSHGILAKNIQYF

j_gene: TRBJ2-5
v_gene: TRBV7-3
CDR3aa: CASTDIETQYF

j_gene: TRBJ2-3
v_gene: TRBV6-1
CDR3aa: CASSGGGQFNTQYF

j_gene: TRBJ2-1
v_gene: TRBV24-1
CDR3aa: CATSDPTGAVGYNEQFF

j_gene: TRBJ2-2
v_gene: TRBV7-2
CDR3aa: CASSLAWGTGELFF

j_gene: TRBJ2-7
v_gene: TRBV6-1
CDR3aa: CASRRDRVAYEQYF

j_gene: TRBJ2-3
v_gene: TRBV5-1
CDR3aa: CASSLSGQGTQYF

j_gene: TRBJ2-3
v_gene: TRBV24-1
CDR3aa: CATSDPGVGSTDTQYF

j_gene: TRBJ2-2
v_gene: TRBV7-6
CDR3aa: CASSLGTGGYTGELFF

j_gene: TRBJ2-7
v_gene: TRBV20-1
CDR3aa: CSASGRPYEQYF

j_gene: TRBJ1-5
v_gene: TRBV24-1
CDR3aa: CATSHSGAYGQPQHF

j_gene: TRBJ2-1
v_gene: TRBV5-4
CDR3aa: CASSRGGPSAAYNEQFF

j_gene: TRBJ2-3
v_gene: TRBV20-1
CDR3aa: CSASGKGSTDTQYF

j_gene: TRBJ2-3
v_gene: TRBV27
CDR3aa: CASSLIPLAGWTDTQYF

j_gene: TRBJ1-2
v_gene: TRBV7-2
CDR3aa: CASSLGTLNYGYTF

j_gene: TRBJ1-6
v_gene: TRBV6-1
CDR3aa: CASRGTGENSPLHF

j_gene: TRBJ2-7
v_gene: TRBV7-2
CDR3aa: CASSFGQGRSYEQYF

j_gene: TRBJ2-7
v_gene: TRBV6-1
CDR3aa: CASSSRTSGRFPYEQYF

j_gene: TRBJ2-7
v_gene: TRBV25-1
CDR3aa: CASTINQGQGPYEQYF

j_gene: TRBJ1-1
v_gene: TRBV10-3
CDR3aa: CAISEQGMNTEAFF

j_gene: TRBJ2-3
v_gene: TRBV24-1
CDR3aa: CATSDPTGVGDTQYF

j_gene: TRBJ1-5
v_gene: TRBV15
CDR3aa: CATSREMGSNQPQHF

j_gene: TRBJ2-6
v_gene: TRBV6-5
CDR3aa: CASSYGAGGANVLTF

j_gene: TRBJ2-6
v_gene: TRBV19
CDR3aa: CASSIEADPGRGANVLTF

j_gene: TRBJ2-1
v_gene: TRBV20-1
CDR3aa: CSAPPGTSGYNEQFF

j_gene: TRBJ2-7
v_gene: TRBV19
CDR3aa: CASSTGYTGYEQYF

j_gene: TRBJ1-5
v_gene: TRBV5-1
CDR3aa: CASSLSGSNQPQHF

j_gene: TRBJ2-2
v_gene: TRBV6-4
CDR3aa: CASSGLAGAGTGELFF

j_gene: TRBJ1-2
v_gene: TRBV7-9
CDR3aa: CASSLDGGGYGYTF

j_gene: TRBJ2-7
v_gene: TRBV20-1
CDR3aa: CSATSGSKYEQYF

j_gene: TRBJ2-1
v_gene: TRBV4-3
CDR3aa: CASSSSGRGDNEQFF

j_gene: TRBJ2-3
v_gene: TRBV20-1
CDR3aa: CSVRGWTEGTDTQYF

j_gene: TRBJ2-2
v_gene: TRBV24-1
CDR3aa: CATSDLTGVVTGELFF

j_gene: TRBJ2-7
v_gene: TRBV19
CDR3aa: CASSRWDRNDEQYF

j_gene: TRBJ1-4
v_gene: TRBV7-5
CDR3aa: CISVPEAYKGLVNEKLFF

j_gene: TRBJ1-1
v_gene: TRBV11-3
CDR3aa: CASSQGLRLPAEAFF

j_gene: TRBJ2-6
v_gene: TRBV21-1
CDR3aa: CASSKPLADLSGANVLTF

j_gene: TRBJ1-5
v_gene: TRBV28
CDR3aa: CASSRLSNQPQHF

j_gene: TRBJ1-1
v_gene: TRBV6-1
CDR3aa: CASNRLNTEAFF

j_gene: TRBJ2-4
v_gene: TRBV5-6
CDR3aa: CASSLGLAGGKNIQYF

j_gene: TRBJ2-3
v_gene: TRBV6-1
CDR3aa: CASRRGRLAGADTQYF